This T cell receptor beta chain was identified in a study of memory B cells and T cells in multiple sclerosis (dated by TCRdb to between 2018 and 2020). About the full investigation: TCR beta repertoires of autoproliferating peripheral T cells were compared with the TCR beta repertoires of brain lesion-infiltrating T cells in multiple sclerosis patients. A couple of multiple sclerosis patients were included in the TCR sequencing because brain lesions obtained at autopsy or brain-infiltrating cells obtained from biopsy were available for them.

After CFSE-labeled PBMCs were cultured without any stimulus, the autoproliferating (CFSEdim) and non-proliferating (CFSEhi) T cell fractions were each sequenced on their own. In total, more than 4x10^7 CFSE-labeled PBMCs were cultured without stimulus for approximately seven days, after which replicate wells were pooled. PBMCs were labeled with about 0.5 uM CFSE and cultured in serum-free AIM-V medium without exogenous stimuli. PBMCs were isolated by Ficoll density gradient centrifugation and cryopreserved before use. Live 7-AAD-negative cells were sorted on a FACSAria III, washed with PBS, and frozen at -80 degrees C as dry pellets. As for this clone: Its antigen target is currently unknown. Base quality data are lacking; no much larger clone is found one base away.

TCRbeta CDR3 regions were amplified from extracted genomic DNA using the immunoSEQ Platform. Multiplex PCR, high-throughput sequencing and a vendor bioinformatics pipeline were brought together in the immunoSEQ assay. In the authors' own workflow: Non-productive sequences and CDR3s shorter than 4 amino acids were excluded, and clonotype frequencies were recalculated for each sample. In immunoSEQ Analyzer 2.0, a clonotype counted as shared when the CDR3 amino acid, V gene and J gene sequences were identical. To normalize repertoire overlap, the number of shared clonotypes was divided by the product of the two clone-set sizes and multiplied by 1000 to give arbitrary units. The table was pulled from immuneACCESS by TCRdb, which kept in-frame rearrangements only. Such tables lose some clones; where checked, under half of the loss comes from unresolved V genes, and the rest has no known cause. V and J calls and clone size are those listed in that table; D and trimming were worked out from the DNA. This sample is represented by about 32,000 clones; more than 70% of them were singletons. The leading ten clones occupy less than 3% of the sample.

Overall results and qualifications from the work: Because clone-set sizes varied across compartments, the counts of shared clonotypes were affected, making normalization necessary.

As encoded in the germline V gene, CDR1 is MNHNS while CDR2 is SASEGT. The CDR3 runs 16 amino acids, cysteine and phenylalanine included. Just the 48-base CDR3 DNA is kept, in frame starting at base 1. Clipping removes 2 bases from V and 4 bases from J, with 7 as the unmatched junction base count. The rearranged segments are TRBV6-1 and TRBJ2-5; 10 bases in the junction line up with TRBD1. The sequence was obtained from a human donor with multiple sclerosis. The sequenced material came from PBMCs from blood kept in culture. The sequenced DNA: TGTGCCAGCAGTGAAAGGGACAGGGGATTCGGAGAGACCCAGTACTTC. Its protein is CASSERDRGFGETQYF.